The 25 T cell receptor beta chains presented below share a single source sample, sequenced in a study of blood T cell repertoires in COVID-19. Measured with immunoSEQ multiplex PCR; TCRdb has only the in-frame clones, and not every one. Among fewer than 200,000 clones listed, about 90% were seen once. The sample consisted of peripheral blood. All receptors derive from a man aged 70-80 years with active or convalescent COVID-19.

This sequence joins TRBV19 and TRBJ1-5; TRBD1 matches 8 bases. Germline loops: CDR1 LNHDA, CDR2 SQIVND (reference sequence). This CDR3 is 16 amino acids long. After removal of 5 bases from V and 5 bases from J, the junction contained 11 bases not matched to a gene. The DNA of the CDR3 is TGTGCCAGTAGTTCAAGGACAGGGTCTGTGTATCAGCCCCAGCATTTT. Translation: CASSSRTGSVYQPQHF. Full variable domain (rest looked up from reference TRBV19 and TRBJ1-5): DGGITQSPKYLFRKEGQNVTLSCEQNLNHDAMYWYRQDPGQGLRLIYYSQIVNDFQKGDIAEGYSVSREKKESFPLTVTSAQKNPTAFYLCASSSRTGSVYQPQHFGDGTRLSIL.

CDR3 in amino acids: CASSLAGEFYGYTF. In nucleotides, the CDR3 is TGCGCCAGCAGCTTGGCAGGGGAGTTCTATGGCTACACCTTC. The V and J genes are TRBV5-1 and TRBJ1-2; TRBD1 is a possible D gene (6 bases). Deletions cut 0 bases from V and 4 bases from J, with 10 bases between. Germline V lookup: CDR1 SGHRS, CDR2 YFSETQ. This CDR3 comprises 14 residues.

The rearrangement joins TRBV5-1 to TRBJ2-3, with D possibly TRBD1 on 6 matching bases. The V end lost 0 bases, the J end lost 10 bases, and 9 bases lay between the germline ends. The CDR3 spans 12 residues. Germline V gives CDR1 SGHRS, CDR2 YFSETQ. DNA for the CDR3: TGCGCCAGCAGCTTGGACAGGGAGTCGCAGTATTTT. This gives the protein CASSLDRESQYF.

The rearrangement joins TRBV5-4 to TRBJ1-4; the match to TRBD1 covers 8 bases. CDR1 is SGHNT and CDR2 is YYREEE in the germline V gene (reference sequence). Germline trimming cut 1 base from V and 3 bases from J; bases unmatched to any gene: 5. CDR3 length: 16 amino acids. The CDR3 protein is CASSLQGAGSNEKLFF. For the CDR3, the DNA is TGTGCCAGCAGCTTGCAGGGGGCGGGATCTAATGAAAAACTGTTTTTT.

The chain couples TRBV3-1 (or the pseudogene TRBV3-2) to TRBJ1-2; D is undetermined. From germline, CDR1 is LGHDT and CDR2 YNNKEL (reference sequence). The V end was cut by 5 bases, the J end by 2 bases, with 12 bases between. This CDR3 spans 14 amino acids. The CDR3 bases are TGTGCCAGCAGCTCTCTGACAAAAAACTATGGCTACACCTTC. Its protein product is CASSSLTKNYGYTF.

This clone was seen a handful of times. This chain connects TRBV2 to TRBJ2-2; 8 nucleotides agree with TRBD2. Looked up from germline, CDR1 is SNHLY and CDR2 is FYNNEI. This CDR3 is 15 amino acids long. The ends lost 5 bases at V and 7 bases at J; junction bases unmatched: 9. Here the CDR3 reads CASSFSGGAGGELFF. CDR3 bases: TGTGCCAGCAGTTTTTCGGGAGGGGCAGGCGGGGAGCTGTTTTTT.

This clone occurred a few times. The chain uses TRBV5-5 and TRBJ2-1; no definite D call. V was clipped by 4 bases and J by 1 base, with 15 bases between them. CDR3 length equals 16 residues. CDR1 and CDR2 from the germline V gene are SGHKS and YYEKEE (reference sequence). CDR3: CASSRVLPVSYNEQFF. In nucleotides, the CDR3 is TGTGCCAGCAGCCGGGTCCTCCCGGTTTCCTACAATGAGCAGTTCTTC.

This clone was counted between two and nine times. The chain couples TRBV19 to TRBJ2-2; D is possibly TRBD1 (5 bases). The V end lost 5 bases, the J end lost 7 bases, and 17 bases lay between the germline ends. This CDR3 spans 15 amino acids. Germline CDR1 and CDR2: LNHDA and SQIVND (reference sequence). The CDR3 sequence: CASSPDLRVNGELFF. CDR3 coding DNA: TGTGCCAGTAGTCCCGACCTCAGGGTCAACGGGGAGCTGTTTTTT.

The V and J genes are TRBV7-2 and TRBJ1-5, with D unclear. The CDR3 has 14 residues. The germline gives CDR1 SGHTA, CDR2 FQGNSA. Trimming left V 1 base short and J 3 bases short, with 7 bases between. For the CDR3, the DNA is TGTGCCAGCAGCTTAGGACTAGCCAATCAGCCCCAGCATTTT. This codes for CASSLGLANQPQHF.

The chain is built from TRBV6-5 and TRBJ2-1; 9 bases match TRBD1. V lost 6 bases, J lost 9 bases, and 6 bases stayed unmatched. The CDR3 contains 13 residues. CDR1 MNHEY and CDR2 SVGAGI come from the germline V gene. DNA of the CDR3: TGTGCCAGCAGCGGGACAGGGTTCAGTGAGCAGTTCTTC. As protein: CASSGTGFSEQFF.

The chain has TRBV7-2 and TRBJ1-2; D call uncertain. Per germline, CDR1 SGHTA and CDR2 FQGNSA. The CDR3 covers 14 residues. Trimming removed 5 bases from V and 7 bases from J, with 17 bases in between. The CDR3 coding sequence is TGTGCCAGCAGCCCTCTGACCCTATGGGCTGGCTACACCTTC. Amino acids: CASSPLTLWAGYTF.

The chain has TRBV5-1 and TRBJ1-5; 7 nucleotides agree with TRBD1. CDR1 is SGHRS, CDR2 YFSETQ, per germline. This CDR3 has 14 amino acids. The J segment lost 3 bases and the V segment lost 2 bases, leaving 2 bases of the junction unmatched. The CDR3, as DNA: TGCGCCAGCAGCTTAACAGGGGTCAATCAGCCCCAGCATTTT. Encoded protein: CASSLTGVNQPQHF.

CDR3 loop: CASSRPGTGSNEQYF. The DNA of the CDR3 is TGTGCCAGTAGTAGACCCGGGACAGGATCCAACGAGCAGTACTTC. This chain joins TRBV19 and TRBJ2-7, with 8 positions matching TRBD1. The CDR3 consists of 15 residues. Germline-derived CDR1 and CDR2 are LNHDA and SQIVND (reference sequence). Trimming cost V 4 bases and J 5 bases; bases outside gene matches: 10.

The chain is built from TRBV27 and TRBJ2-1; D unresolved. The CDR3 is 15 residues long. Germline assignment: CDR1 MNHEY and CDR2 SMNVEV (reference sequence). Trimming removed 4 bases from V and 0 bases from J, with 10 bases in between. As DNA, the CDR3 is TGTGCCAGCAGTTACCGACTTGGCTCCTACAATGAGCAGTTCTTC. Protein product: CASSYRLGSYNEQFF.

This clone has more than one count but fewer than ten. V is TRBV5-1 and J is TRBJ2-7; TRBD2 agrees at 11 bases. Germline-derived CDR1 and CDR2 are SGHRS and YFSETQ. The CDR3 spans 20 residues. V was pared by 4 bases and J by 0 bases, with 18 bases of the junction left unmatched. The CDR3 nucleotides read TGCGCCAGCAGCCGACAAATCCTAGCGGGAGGCGCCCCGAGCTCCTACGAGCAGTACTTC. It translates to CASSRQILAGGAPSSYEQYF.

The chain is built from TRBV2 and TRBJ1-3; the match to TRBD1 covers 7 bases. CDR1 and CDR2 from the germline V gene are SNHLY and FYNNEI. V lost 8 bases, J lost 2 bases, and 12 bases stayed unmatched. The CDR3 extends over 16 amino acids. The CDR3 DNA reads TGTGCCAGCGGGGACCGACAGGGCCTCGCTGGAAACACCATATATTTT. Amino acids: CASGDRQGLAGNTIYF.

This clone came up once. The chain joins TRBV9 to TRBJ1-4; TRBD1 matches 9 bases. Unmatched junction bases numbered 15, after V lost 3 bases and J lost 6 bases. Germline V gene sequence: CDR1 SGDLS, CDR2 YYNGEE. The CDR3 is 18 amino acids. CDR3: CASSGGSTRDREDEKLFF. In DNA form, the CDR3 reads TGTGCCAGCAGCGGGGGATCGACCCGGGACAGGGAGGATGAAAAACTGTTTTTT.

As for this clone: Within the sample, other DNA sequences also encode this same CDR3. The V gene is TRBV9, the J gene TRBJ1-1, with TRBD1 as a possible D gene (6 bases). The V gene's germline CDR1 is SGDLS and CDR2 YYNGEE. The CDR3 contains 15 residues. V was shortened by 0 bases and J by 1 base, with 10 bases between the two germline ends. CDR3 amino acids: CASSVGGRGNTEAFF. The CDR3 bases are TGTGCCAGCAGCGTAGGAGGCAGGGGGAACACTGAAGCTTTCTTT.

The rearrangement joins TRBV5-1 to TRBJ1-2; D is uncertain. The CDR3 has 14 amino acids. V was clipped by 0 bases and J by 5 bases, with 11 bases between them. In germline, CDR1 is SGHRS, CDR2 YFSETQ. The CDR3 region is CASSLALSGYGYTF. The CDR3 DNA reads as TGCGCCAGCAGCTTGGCGCTTTCCGGGTATGGCTACACCTTC.

The V gene is TRBV19, the J gene TRBJ1-2; tentative D call: TRBD1 (6 bases). The CDR3 loop spans 14 amino acids. Germline CDR1 reads LNHDA; CDR2 reads SQIVND (reference sequence). V lost 3 bases and J 2 bases, leaving 10 bases between the germline ends. The chain's CDR3 is CASSIGDKNYGYTF. DNA for the CDR3: TGTGCCAGTAGTATCGGGGACAAGAACTATGGCTACACCTTC. The full variable domain, with the rest looked up from reference TRBV19 and TRBJ1-2, is DGGITQSPKYLFRKEGQNVTLSCEQNLNHDAMYWYRQDPGQGLRLIYYSQIVNDFQKGDIAEGYSVSREKKESFPLTVTSAQKNPTAFYLCASSIGDKNYGYTFGSGTRLTVV.

V and J are TRBV10-2 and TRBJ1-1; no clear D. V shed 6 bases and J shed 5 bases, with 13 bases lying between them. The length of the CDR3 is 13 residues. Per the germline V gene, CDR1 is WSHSY and CDR2 is SAAADI. DNA for the CDR3: TGCGCCAGCAGGGGAGAAGCGGCGACTGAAGCTTTCTTT. It encodes CASRGEAATEAFF.

The V call is TRBV18, the J call TRBJ1-1, with 7 bases identical to TRBD1. There are 16 residues in the CDR3. The J segment lost 1 base and the V segment lost 2 bases, leaving 7 bases of the junction unmatched. Germline V lookup: CDR1 KGHSH, CDR2 LQKENI. The DNA of the CDR3 is TGTGCCAGCTCACCAATAGGACAGGCCCCGAACACTGAAGCTTTCTTT. Translation gives CASSPIGQAPNTEAFF.

V and J are TRBV19 and TRBJ1-3; the match to TRBD1 covers 7 bases. V shed 6 bases, J shed 2 bases, and the junction held 4 bases outside the gene matches. CDR1 and CDR2 from the germline V gene are LNHDA and SQIVND (reference sequence). CDR3 length: 14 amino acids. This chain's CDR3 is CASRLQGAGNTIYF. As DNA, the CDR3 is TGTGCCAGTAGGTTGCAGGGGGCTGGAAACACCATATATTTT.

V is TRBV18 and J is TRBJ2-2; D is uncertain. This CDR3 spans 14 amino acids. Germline V gene data show CDR1 as KGHSH and CDR2 as LQKENI. V lost 10 bases to trimming and J lost 0 bases, with 12 bases between them. The CDR3 DNA sequence: TGTGCCACCTCCAGGCCCTCGAACACCGGGGAGCTGTTTTTT. It yields the protein CATSRPSNTGELFF.

The rearrangement links TRBV7-9 to TRBJ2-1, with 7 bases identical to TRBD2. CDR1 and CDR2 (germline): SEHNR, FQNEAQ (reference sequence). CDR3 length: 15 residues. With V trimmed by 5 bases and J by 6 bases, 10 bases remained unmatched. CDR3 region: CASSVTSSRSNEQFF. For the CDR3, the DNA is TGTGCCAGCAGCGTGACTAGCTCACGGAGCAATGAGCAGTTCTTC.